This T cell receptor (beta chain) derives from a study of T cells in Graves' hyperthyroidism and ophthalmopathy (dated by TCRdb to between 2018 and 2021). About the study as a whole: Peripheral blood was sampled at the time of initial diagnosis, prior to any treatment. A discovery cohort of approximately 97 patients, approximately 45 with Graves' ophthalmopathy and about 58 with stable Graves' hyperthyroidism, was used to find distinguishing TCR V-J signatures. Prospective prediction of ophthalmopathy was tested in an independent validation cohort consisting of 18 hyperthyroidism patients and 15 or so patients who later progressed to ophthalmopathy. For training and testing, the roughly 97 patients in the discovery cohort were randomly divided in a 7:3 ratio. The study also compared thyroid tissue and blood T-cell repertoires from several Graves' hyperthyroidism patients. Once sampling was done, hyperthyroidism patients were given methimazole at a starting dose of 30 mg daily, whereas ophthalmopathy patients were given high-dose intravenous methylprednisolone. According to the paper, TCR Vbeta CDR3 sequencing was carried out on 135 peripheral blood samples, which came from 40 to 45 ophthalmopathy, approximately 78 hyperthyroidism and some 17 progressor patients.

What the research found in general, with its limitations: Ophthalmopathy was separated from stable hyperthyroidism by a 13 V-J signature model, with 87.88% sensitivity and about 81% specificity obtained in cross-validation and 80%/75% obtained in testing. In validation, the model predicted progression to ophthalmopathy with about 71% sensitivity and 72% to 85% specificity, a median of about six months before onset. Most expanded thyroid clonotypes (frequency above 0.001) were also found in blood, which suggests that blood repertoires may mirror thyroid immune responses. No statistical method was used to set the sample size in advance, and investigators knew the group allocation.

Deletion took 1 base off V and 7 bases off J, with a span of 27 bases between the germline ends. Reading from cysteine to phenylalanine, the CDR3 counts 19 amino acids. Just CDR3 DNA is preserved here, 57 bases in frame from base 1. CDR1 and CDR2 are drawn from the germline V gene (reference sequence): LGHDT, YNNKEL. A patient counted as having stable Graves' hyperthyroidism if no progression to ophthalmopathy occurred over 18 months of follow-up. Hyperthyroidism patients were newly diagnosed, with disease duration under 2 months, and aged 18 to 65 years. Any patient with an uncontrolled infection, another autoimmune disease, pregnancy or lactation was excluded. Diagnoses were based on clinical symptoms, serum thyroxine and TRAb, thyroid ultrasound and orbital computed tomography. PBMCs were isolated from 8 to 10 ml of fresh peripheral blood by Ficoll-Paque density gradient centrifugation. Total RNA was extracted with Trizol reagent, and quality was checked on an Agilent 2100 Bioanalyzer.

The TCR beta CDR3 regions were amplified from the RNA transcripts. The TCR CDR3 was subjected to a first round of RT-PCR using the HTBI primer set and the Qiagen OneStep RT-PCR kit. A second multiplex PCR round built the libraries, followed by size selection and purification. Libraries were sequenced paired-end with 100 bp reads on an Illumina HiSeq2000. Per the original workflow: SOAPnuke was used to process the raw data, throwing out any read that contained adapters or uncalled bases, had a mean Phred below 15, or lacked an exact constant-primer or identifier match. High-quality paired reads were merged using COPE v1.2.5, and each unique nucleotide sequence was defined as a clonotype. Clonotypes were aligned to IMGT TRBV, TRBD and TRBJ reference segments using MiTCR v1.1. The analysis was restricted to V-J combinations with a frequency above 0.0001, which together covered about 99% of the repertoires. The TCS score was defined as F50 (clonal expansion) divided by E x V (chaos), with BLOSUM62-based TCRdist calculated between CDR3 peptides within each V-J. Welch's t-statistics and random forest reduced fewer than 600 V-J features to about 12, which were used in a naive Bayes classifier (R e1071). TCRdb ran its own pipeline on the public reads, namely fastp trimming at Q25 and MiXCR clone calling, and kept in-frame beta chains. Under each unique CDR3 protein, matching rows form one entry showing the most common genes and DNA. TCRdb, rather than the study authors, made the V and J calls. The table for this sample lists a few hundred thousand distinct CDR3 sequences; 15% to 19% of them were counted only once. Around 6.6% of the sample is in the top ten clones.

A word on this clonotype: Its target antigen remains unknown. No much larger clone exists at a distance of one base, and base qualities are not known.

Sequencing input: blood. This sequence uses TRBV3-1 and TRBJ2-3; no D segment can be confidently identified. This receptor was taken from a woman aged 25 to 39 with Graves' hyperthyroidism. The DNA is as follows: TGTGCCAGCAGCCAAGCGAACAACTACGGGCGCGAGGATTTTTATACGCAGTATTTT. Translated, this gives CASSQANNYGREDFYTQYF.